This TCR beta chain was profiled in a study of T cell responses to AZD1222 COVID-19 vaccine (dated by TCRdb to about 2021). About the study as a whole: AZD1222 recipients given second doses at about 4 weeks or at about 12 weeks were pooled, since spike-specific TCR depth and breadth were not found to differ between the two schedules. A total of 230 to 250 trial participants underwent TCR sequencing, of whom about 210 received two doses of AZD1222 and around 26 received two doses of the MenACWY control vaccine. Enrollment into the trials was organized by age into subgroups of 18-55, 56-69 and 70-plus years, and those subgroups contained about 150, 27 and 61 TCR-sequenced participants, respectively. The research as a whole found: Because no samples from the day 14 peak response were available, repertoires could be characterized only after the peak T cell response. The 56-69-year group was small, and its depth increase did not reach significance, likely because of low power. Epitopes outside the regions mutated in the B.1.351 and B.1.1.7 variants were reportedly recognized by nearly half of the unique spike-specific TCRs. After two AZD1222 doses, both the breadth and the depth of spike-specific TCRs were significantly higher than at day 0 and than in MenACWY recipients. Most participants were white British and females outnumbered males, and the authors suggested that clonal diversity may have been underestimated. Conclusions about previously exposed vaccinees are limited because only six or seven AZD1222 recipients were SARS-CoV-2 seropositive at baseline. CD4 TCRs associated with the vaccine covered the entire spike protein, and the dominant responses were in regions 160-218 and 743-854.

By share, this clone ranks as medium-sized (0.01 to 0.1%). Its specific antigen is unknown. Base qualities are not recorded, but no much larger clone differs from it by a single base. Taken with the paper, the label for time point translates to: baseline before first vaccination. Vaccinee samples were obtained from the UK trials COV001 and COV002, which included a single-blind randomized controlled phase 2/3 trial of AZD1222 (ChAdOx1 nCoV-19) in healthy adults. Trial participant PBMC samples were collected at day 0 and day 28 after the second dose for TCRbeta chain sequencing. The CDR3 regions of human TCRbeta chains were subjected to immunosequencing. The authors' analysis ran thus. TCRs in the repertoires were matched against a reference library of SARS-CoV-2-specific TCRs that had been generated with the MIRA antigen-specificity platform. Breadth was defined as the fraction of unique TCRs that were SARS-CoV-2-associated. Depth was defined as the fraction of total T cells that were SARS-CoV-2-associated. Using the MIRA data, every spike-specific TCR was mapped to the spike region that the TCR reacted to and assigned to either a CD4 or a CD8 class. Log10-transformed breadth and depth values were compared by one-way ANOVA with Sidak's multiple comparisons tests. TCRdb provides this immuneACCESS table in a form limited to in-frame rearrangements. Some clones are lacking; in checked studies, under half of them reflect an unresolved V gene, and why the rest are absent is not known. V and J calls and clone size are given by that table; D and trimming were obtained from the DNA. The sample table lists approximately 90,000 clones, roughly nine tenths of them with a count of one. The ten biggest clones cover 6.5% to 7.5% of the sample.

Trimming costs V 5 bases and J 5 bases, and their ends lie 10 bases apart. The CDR3 sequence holds 12 residues, the cysteine and phenylalanine included. The DNA shown is the 36-base CDR3, in frame from base 1. The germline V gene (reference sequence) gives CDR1 as SEHNR and CDR2 as FQNEAQ. Here the sequenced sample was peripheral blood, taken on day 0 of AZD1222 vaccination. The chain is assembled from TRBV7-9 and TRBJ2-7; TRBD2 is possibly the D segment (6 matching bases). The sequence was obtained from an adult in good health. The CDR3 has the sequence CASSPPGDEQYF. The nucleotide sequence is TGTGCCAGCAGCCCCCCGGGGGACGAGCAGTACTTC.